These T cell receptor beta chains were read from a single sample in a study of human T cells and chemical hapten exposure. TCRdb processed the RACE reads anew with MiXCR; each CDR3 protein has one entry. The data show around 340,000 distinct CDR3 sequences, around 7% seen once. Material: whole blood, obtained in connection with sensitization to the hapten diphenylcyclopropenone (DPC). Receptor source: a woman under 30 with alopecia areata. Some clones in this sample may be carry-over from other donors' samples. The conserved cysteine and the conserved F or W are not part of the CDR3 here. The order of the fields is CDR3 length, V gene, J gene, CDR3 protein.

>12|TRBV2|TRBJ1-5
ASSDEGRNQPQH
>13|TRBV9|TRBJ1-6
ASSSGIGLNSPLH
>11|TRBV5-1|TRBJ2-3
ASSRQNTDTQY
>14|TRBV12-3/TRBV12-4|TRBJ2-2
ASSTGTGYDTGELF
>14|TRBV6-2/TRBV6-3|TRBJ2-2
ASSYSSSQGPGELF
>10|TRBV18|TRBJ1-5
ASSPQQGPQH
>11|TRBV15|TRBJ2-7
ATSDGRVYEQY
>13|TRBV7-9|TRBJ1-1
ASSFTTGTDTEAF
>17|TRBV4-3|TRBJ1-6
ASSQGPSRGLTYNSPLH
>13|TRBV5-1|TRBJ2-4
ASSLEPTGSNIQY
>11|TRBV6-1|TRBJ1-2
ASSEGLLYGYT
>12|TRBV6-5|TRBJ1-2
ASRMGQGNYGYT
>11|TRBV5-6|TRBJ2-3
ASSWNRGATQY
>16|TRBV5-1|TRBJ2-3
ASSSAGTSAGRADTQY
>11|TRBV5-1|TRBJ1-5
ASSEGPGQPQH
>12|TRBV3-1|TRBJ2-1
ASSGPAVYNEQF
>13|TRBV27|TRBJ1-2
ASSLIATGVNGYT
>15|TRBV7-2|TRBJ1-5
ASSLVGAGQGNQPQH
>12|TRBV2|TRBJ1-6
ASSAPGDNSPLH
>11|TRBV6-2/TRBV6-3|TRBJ1-5
ASSTQQGRPQH
>13|TRBV28|TRBJ2-3
ASSRDRGTTDTQY
>11|TRBV7-8|TRBJ1-5
ASRGADNQPQH
>12|TRBV24-1|TRBJ2-3
ATSDGKPTDTQY
>12|TRBV6-1|TRBJ2-5
ATLLAGSQETQY
>13|TRBV21-1|TRBJ2-3
ASTSPDLRGDTQY
>11|TRBV29-1|TRBJ2-3
SVEVTGVDTQY
>12|TRBV10-2|TRBJ2-7
ASSEGARYYEQY
>10|TRBV10-3|TRBJ1-1
AVGTGNTEAF
>13|TRBV5-6|TRBJ1-2
ASSTPGTPTNGYT
>13|TRBV27|TRBJ1-2
ASSSGDRGQGGYT
>12|TRBV29-1|TRBJ1-1
SVGTRGKNTEAF
>10|TRBV10-3|TRBJ1-1
AISESAVEAF
>13|TRBV19|TRBJ2-1
ASSPNTAAYNEQF
>9|TRBV5-5|TRBJ2-2
ASSANRGLF
>8|TRBV2|TRBJ2-3
ASRQDTQY
>11|TRBV7-9|TRBJ1-1
ASSSGQKYEAF
>11|TRBV11-2|TRBJ2-3
ASSFSSKDTQY
>10|TRBV7-9|TRBJ2-2
ASSLGAGELF
>13|TRBV7-2|TRBJ1-1
ASSLVSGMNTEAF
>13|TRBV6-6|TRBJ1-5
ASGEGPYSNQPQH
>15|TRBV6-6|TRBJ2-7
ASSSGGTGQGGYEQY
>13|TRBV7-3|TRBJ1-4
ASSRNSGANEKLF
>14|TRBV6-6|TRBJ1-5
ASSSDRADYNQPQH
>13|TRBV18|TRBJ1-1
ASSLGTGRNTEAF
>10|TRBV20-1|TRBJ2-3
SVREGTDTQY
>10|TRBV2|TRBJ2-1
ASSWQGHEQF
>12|TRBV7-8|TRBJ1-6
ASSFTEINSPLH
>12|TRBV10-3|TRBJ2-6
AISPGSGANVLT
>11|TRBV29-1|TRBJ1-1
STQLGTYTEAF
>10|TRBV10-3|TRBJ2-7
AIGRSSYEQY
>13|TRBV6-4|TRBJ2-3
ASRKTSGSTDTQY
>13|TRBV7-9|TRBJ1-6
ASTTTEPYNSPLH
>11|TRBV6-1|TRBJ2-5
ASSFSGEETQY
>12|TRBV7-9|TRBJ2-2
ASSLPLSTGELF
>12|TRBV7-2|TRBJ2-5
ASSLSRFQETQY
>14|TRBV21-1|TRBJ1-5
ASSKEGQGANQPQH
>13|TRBV6-6|TRBJ2-7
ASSYVQDRGSEQY